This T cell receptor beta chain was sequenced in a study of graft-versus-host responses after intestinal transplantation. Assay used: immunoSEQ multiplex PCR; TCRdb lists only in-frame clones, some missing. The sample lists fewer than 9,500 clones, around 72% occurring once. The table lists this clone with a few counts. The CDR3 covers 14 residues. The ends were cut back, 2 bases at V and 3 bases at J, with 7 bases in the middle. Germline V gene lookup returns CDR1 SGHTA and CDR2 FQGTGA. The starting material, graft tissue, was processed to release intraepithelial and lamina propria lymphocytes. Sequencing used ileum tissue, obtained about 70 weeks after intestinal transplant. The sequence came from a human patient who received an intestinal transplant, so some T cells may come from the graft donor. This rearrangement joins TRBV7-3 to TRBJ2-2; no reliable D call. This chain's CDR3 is CASSLSPHTGELFF. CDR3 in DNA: TGTGCCAGCAGCTTATCTCCTCACACCGGGGAGCTGTTTTTT.